This TCR beta chain was identified in a study of shared clonotypes between healthy human individuals. The CDR3 sequence is 15 residues long. Germline-derived CDR1 and CDR2 are SGHRS and YFSETQ. The V and J ends lost 4 bases and 2 bases respectively, with 16 bases between them. Generated by immunoSEQ multiplex PCR, the TCRdb table keeps only in-frame clones and is missing some. The table includes about 2,500,000 clones, over 85% detected once. The sequence derives from a man aged 18-30 years in good health. Sequencing used naive CD4+ T cells sorted from blood. Documented subset: CD45RA+ positively selected. The rearrangement links TRBV5-1 to TRBJ2-7, with D tentatively TRBD1 (5 bases). CDR3 coding DNA: TGCGCCAGCAGCCAAAGGCCAGGGTACACCTACGAGCAGTACTTC. Protein: CASSQRPGYTYEQYF.